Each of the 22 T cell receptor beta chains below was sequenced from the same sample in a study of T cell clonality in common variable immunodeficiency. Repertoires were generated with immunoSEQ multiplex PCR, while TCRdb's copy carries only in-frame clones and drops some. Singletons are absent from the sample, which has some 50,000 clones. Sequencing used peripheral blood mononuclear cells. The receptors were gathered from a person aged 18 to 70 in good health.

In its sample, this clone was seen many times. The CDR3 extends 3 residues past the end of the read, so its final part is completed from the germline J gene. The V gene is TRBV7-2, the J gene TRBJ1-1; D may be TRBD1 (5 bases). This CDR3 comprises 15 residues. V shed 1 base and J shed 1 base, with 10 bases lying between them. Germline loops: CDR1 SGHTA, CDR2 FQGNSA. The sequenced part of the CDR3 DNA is TGTGCCAGCAGCTTAGTGGTGGGGGGGAACACTGAA. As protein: CASSLVVGGNTE. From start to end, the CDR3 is CASSLVVGGNTEAFF.

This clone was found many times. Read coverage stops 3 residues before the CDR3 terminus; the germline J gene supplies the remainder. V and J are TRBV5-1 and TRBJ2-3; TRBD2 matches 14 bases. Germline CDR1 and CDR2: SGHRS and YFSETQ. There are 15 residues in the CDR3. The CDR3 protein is CASSLDGTSGGPQYF. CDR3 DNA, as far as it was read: TGCGCCAGCAGCTTGGATGGGACTAGCGGGGGCCCG.

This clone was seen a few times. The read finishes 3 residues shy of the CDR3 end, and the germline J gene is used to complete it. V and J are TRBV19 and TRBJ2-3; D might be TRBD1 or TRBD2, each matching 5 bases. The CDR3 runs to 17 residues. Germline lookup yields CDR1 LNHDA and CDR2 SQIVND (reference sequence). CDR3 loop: CASINGWAVRGNQPQYF. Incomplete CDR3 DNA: TGTGCCAGTATAAATGGGTGGGCGGTGAGGGGCAATCAGCCG. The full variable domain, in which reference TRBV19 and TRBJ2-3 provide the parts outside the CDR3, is DGGITQSPKYLFRKEGQNVTLSCEQNLNHDAMYWYRQDPGQGLRLIYYSQIVNDFQKGDIAEGYSVSREKKESFPLTVTSAQKNPTAFYLCASINGWAVRGNQPQYFGPGTRLTVL.

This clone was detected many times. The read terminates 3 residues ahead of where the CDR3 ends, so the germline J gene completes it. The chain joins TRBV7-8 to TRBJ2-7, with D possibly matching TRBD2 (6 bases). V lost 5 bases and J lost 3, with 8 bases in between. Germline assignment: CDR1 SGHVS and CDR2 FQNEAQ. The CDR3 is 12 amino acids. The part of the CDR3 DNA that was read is TGTGCCAGCAGCGCGGGGTTCTACGAG. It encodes CASSAGFYE. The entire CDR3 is CASSAGFYEQYF.

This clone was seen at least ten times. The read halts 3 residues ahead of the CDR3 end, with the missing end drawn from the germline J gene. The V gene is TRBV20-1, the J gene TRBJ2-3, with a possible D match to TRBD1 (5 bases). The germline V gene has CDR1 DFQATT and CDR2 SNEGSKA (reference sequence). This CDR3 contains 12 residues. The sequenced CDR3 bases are TGCAGTGCTTCGACAGCACAAGAGACG. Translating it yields CSASTAQET. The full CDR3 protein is CSASTAQETQYF.

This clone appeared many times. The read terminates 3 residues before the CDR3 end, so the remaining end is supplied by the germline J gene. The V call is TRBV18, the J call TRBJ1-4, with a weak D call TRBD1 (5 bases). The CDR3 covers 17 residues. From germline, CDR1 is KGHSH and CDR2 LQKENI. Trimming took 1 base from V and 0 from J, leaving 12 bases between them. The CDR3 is CASSPQGASATNEKLFF. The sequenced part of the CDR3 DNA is TGTGCCAGCTCACCACAAGGGGCCTCAGCAACTAATGAAAAA.

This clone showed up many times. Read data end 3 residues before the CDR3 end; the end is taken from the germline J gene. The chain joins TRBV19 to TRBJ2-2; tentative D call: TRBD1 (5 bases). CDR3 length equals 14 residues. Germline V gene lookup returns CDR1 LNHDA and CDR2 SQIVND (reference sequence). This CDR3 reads CASSIVFGRGELFF. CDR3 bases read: TGTGCCAGTAGTATCGTGTTTGGTAGGGGCGAG. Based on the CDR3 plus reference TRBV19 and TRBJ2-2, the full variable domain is DGGITQSPKYLFRKEGQNVTLSCEQNLNHDAMYWYRQDPGQGLRLIYYSQIVNDFQKGDIAEGYSVSREKKESFPLTVTSAQKNPTAFYLCASSIVFGRGELFFGEGSRLTVL.

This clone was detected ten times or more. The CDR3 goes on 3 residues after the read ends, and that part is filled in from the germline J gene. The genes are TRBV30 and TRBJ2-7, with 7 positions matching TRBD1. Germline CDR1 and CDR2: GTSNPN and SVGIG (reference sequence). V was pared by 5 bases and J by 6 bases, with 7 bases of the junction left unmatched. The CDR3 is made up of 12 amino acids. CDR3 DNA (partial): TGTGCCTGGGATAACACAGGGGTCGAG. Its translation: CAWDNTGVE. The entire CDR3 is CAWDNTGVEQYF. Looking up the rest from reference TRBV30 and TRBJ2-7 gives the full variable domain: SQTIHQWPATLVQPVGSPLSLECTVEGTSNPNLYWYRQAAGRGLQLLFYSVGIGQISSEVPQNLSASRPQDRQFILSSKKLLLSDSGFYLCAWDNTGVEQYFGPGTRLTVT.

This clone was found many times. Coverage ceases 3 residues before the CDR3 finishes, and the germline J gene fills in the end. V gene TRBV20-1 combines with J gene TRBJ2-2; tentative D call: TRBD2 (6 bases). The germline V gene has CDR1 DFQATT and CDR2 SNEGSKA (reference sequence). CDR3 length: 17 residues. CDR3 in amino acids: CSARGGGLSSGANVLFF. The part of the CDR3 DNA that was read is TGCAGTGCTAGGGGGGGTGGGCTTAGCTCTGGGGCCAACGTG.

Incomplete CDR3 DNA: TGTGCCAGCTCACCACGGACCCCCTCGGGGGAAAAG. Encoded protein: CASSPRTPSGEK. The whole CDR3 is CASSPRTPSGEKLFF. The rearrangement uses TRBV18 and TRBJ2-2, with D maybe TRBD2 (6 bases). The read halts 3 residues ahead of the CDR3 end, with the missing end drawn from the germline J gene. Germline loops: CDR1 KGHSH, CDR2 LQKENI. The length of the CDR3 is 15 residues.

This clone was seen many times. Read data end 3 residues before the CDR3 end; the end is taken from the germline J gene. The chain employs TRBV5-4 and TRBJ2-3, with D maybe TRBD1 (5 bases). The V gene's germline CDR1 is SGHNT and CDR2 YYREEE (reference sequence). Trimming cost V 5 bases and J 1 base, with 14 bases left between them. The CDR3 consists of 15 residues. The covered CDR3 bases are TGTGCCAGCAGGGCCCGACAAGGGGGCACAGATACG. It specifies CASRARQGGTDT. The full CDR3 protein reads CASRARQGGTDTQYF.

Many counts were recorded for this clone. The chain's CDR3 is CASSGGTSGETQYF. The part of the CDR3 DNA that was read is TGCGCCAGCAGCGGGGGGACTAGTGGGGAGACC. The chain recombines TRBV5-1 with TRBJ2-5; 8 bases fit TRBD2. The read finishes 3 residues shy of the CDR3 end, and the germline J gene is used to complete it. Germline trimming cut 4 bases from V and 5 bases from J; bases unmatched to any gene: 7. Germline V CDR1 and CDR2: SGHRS, YFSETQ. There are 14 residues in the CDR3. The full variable domain, rest sourced from reference TRBV5-1 and TRBJ2-5, is KAGVTQTPRYLIKTRGQQVTLSCSPISGHRSVSWYQQTPGQGLQFLFEYFSETQRNKGNFPGRFSGRQFSNSRSEMNVSTLELGDSALYLCASSGGTSGETQYFGPGTRLLVL.

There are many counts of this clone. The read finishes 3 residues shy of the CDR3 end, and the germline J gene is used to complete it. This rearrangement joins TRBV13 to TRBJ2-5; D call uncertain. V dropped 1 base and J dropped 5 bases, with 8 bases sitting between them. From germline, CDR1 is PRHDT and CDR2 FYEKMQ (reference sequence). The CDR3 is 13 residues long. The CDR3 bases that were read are TGTGCCAGCAGCTTAGCGTTAGGGGAGACC. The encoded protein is CASSLALGET. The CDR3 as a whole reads CASSLALGETQYF.

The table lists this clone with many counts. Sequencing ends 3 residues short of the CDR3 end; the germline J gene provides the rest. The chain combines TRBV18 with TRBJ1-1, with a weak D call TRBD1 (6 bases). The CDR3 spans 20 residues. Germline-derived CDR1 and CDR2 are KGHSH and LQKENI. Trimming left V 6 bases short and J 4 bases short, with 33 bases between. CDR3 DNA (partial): TGTGCCAGCTCGGTTCGATCGCTGACAGGAGACCCAATCAACCCCACTGAA. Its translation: CASSVRSLTGDPINPTE. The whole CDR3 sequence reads CASSVRSLTGDPINPTEAFF.

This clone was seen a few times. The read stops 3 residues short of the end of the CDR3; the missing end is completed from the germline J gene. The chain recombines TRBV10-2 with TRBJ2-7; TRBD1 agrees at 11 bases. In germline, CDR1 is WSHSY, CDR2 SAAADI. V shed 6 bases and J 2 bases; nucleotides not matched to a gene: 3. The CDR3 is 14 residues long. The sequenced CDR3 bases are TGCGCCAGCAGGCCGGGACAGGGGGCCTACGAG. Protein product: CASRPGQGAYE. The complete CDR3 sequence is CASRPGQGAYEQYF.

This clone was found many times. The CDR3 DNA, read in part, is TGCAGTGCTAGAGACGGGACAGGGAGTTACACTGAA. This translates into CSARDGTGSYTE. In full, the CDR3 is CSARDGTGSYTEAFF. This chain joins TRBV20-1 and TRBJ1-1; 9 nucleotides match TRBD1. The sequence runs out 3 residues before the end of the CDR3; the remainder is reconstructed from the germline J gene. V shed 0 bases and J 3 bases; nucleotides not matched to a gene: 5. Germline values: CDR1 DFQATT, CDR2 SNEGSKA (reference sequence). The CDR3 runs 15 residues.

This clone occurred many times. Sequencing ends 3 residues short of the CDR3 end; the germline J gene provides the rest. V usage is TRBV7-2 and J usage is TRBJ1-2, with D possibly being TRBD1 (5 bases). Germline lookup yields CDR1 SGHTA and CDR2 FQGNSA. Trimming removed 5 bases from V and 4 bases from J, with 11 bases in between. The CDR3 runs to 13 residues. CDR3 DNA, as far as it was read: TGTGCCAGCAGCGGGGGGTTAGGCTATGGC. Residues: CASSGGLGYG. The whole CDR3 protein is CASSGGLGYGYTF.

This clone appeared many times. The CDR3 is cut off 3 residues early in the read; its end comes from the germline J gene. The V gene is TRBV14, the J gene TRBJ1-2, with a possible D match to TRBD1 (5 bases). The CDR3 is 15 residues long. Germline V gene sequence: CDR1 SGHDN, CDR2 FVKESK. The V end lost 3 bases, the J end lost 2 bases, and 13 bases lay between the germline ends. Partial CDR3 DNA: TGTGCCAGCAGCCAGTGGGGGACTCCCAACTATGGC. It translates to CASSQWGTPNYG. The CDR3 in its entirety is CASSQWGTPNYGYTF.

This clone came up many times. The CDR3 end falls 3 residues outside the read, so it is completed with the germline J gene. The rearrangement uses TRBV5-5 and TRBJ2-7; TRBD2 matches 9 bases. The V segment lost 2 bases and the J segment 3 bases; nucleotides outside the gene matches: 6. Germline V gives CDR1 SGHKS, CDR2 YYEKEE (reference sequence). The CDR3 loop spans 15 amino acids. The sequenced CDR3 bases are TGTGCCAGCAGCTTTGGTAGCGGGGGAGTCTACGAG. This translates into CASSFGSGGVYE. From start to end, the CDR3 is CASSFGSGGVYEQYF. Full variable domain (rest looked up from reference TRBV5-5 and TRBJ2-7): DAGVTQSPTHLIKTRGQQVTLRCSPISGHKSVSWYQQVLGQGPQFIFQYYEKEERGRGNFPDRFSARQFPNYSSELNVNALLLGDSALYLCASSFGSGGVYEQYFGPGTRLTVT.

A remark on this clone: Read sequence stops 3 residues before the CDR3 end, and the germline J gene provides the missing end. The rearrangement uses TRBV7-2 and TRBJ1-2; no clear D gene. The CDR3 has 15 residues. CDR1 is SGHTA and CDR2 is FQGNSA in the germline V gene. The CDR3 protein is CASSRRASSYNDYTF. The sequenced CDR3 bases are TGTGCCAGCAGCCGGCGGGCCTCGTCCTACAATGAC.

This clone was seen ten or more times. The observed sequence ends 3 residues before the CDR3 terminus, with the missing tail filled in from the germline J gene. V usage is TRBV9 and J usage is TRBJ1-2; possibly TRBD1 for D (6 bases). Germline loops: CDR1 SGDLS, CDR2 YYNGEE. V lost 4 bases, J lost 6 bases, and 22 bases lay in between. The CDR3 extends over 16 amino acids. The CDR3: CASSPGMQGRSDGYTF. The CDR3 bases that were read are TGTGCCAGCAGCCCCGGAATGCAGGGGAGAAGTGATGGC. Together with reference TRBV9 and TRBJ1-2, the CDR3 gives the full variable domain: DSGVTQTPKHLITATGQRVTLRCSPRSGDLSVYWYQQSLDQGLQFLIQYYNGEERAKGNILERFSAQQFPDLHSELNLSSLELGDSALYFCASSPGMQGRSDGYTFGSGTRLTVV.

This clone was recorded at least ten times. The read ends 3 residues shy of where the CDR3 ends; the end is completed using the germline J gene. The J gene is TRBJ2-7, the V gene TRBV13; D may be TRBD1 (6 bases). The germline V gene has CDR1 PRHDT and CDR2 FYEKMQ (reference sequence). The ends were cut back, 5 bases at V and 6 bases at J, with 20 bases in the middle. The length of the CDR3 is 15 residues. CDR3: CASSATGTRYPEQYF. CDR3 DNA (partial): TGTGCCAGCAGCGCGACCGGGACACGTTACCCCGAG.